This TCR beta chain was recorded in a study of cytomegalovirus exposure and HLA in healthy donors. Primers included in the PCR were 60 Vbeta and 13 Jbeta primers. Assay: immunoSEQ multiplex PCR; the TCRdb copy retains only in-frame clones and omits some. This sample has 110,000 to 150,000 clones, with approximately 70% found just once. At sampling all donors were nominally healthy, likely with unrecorded immune exposures. About this clone: As yet, its antigen is unknown.

Study-wide points: Follow-up analysis later connected one missense variant in DCLRE1C with trimming of TCR beta V- and J-genes. Across HLA loci, a later analysis found differing TCR association rates, with DRB1 most and HLA-C fewest. Relative to the roughly 700-donor mean, N-insertions were reportedly fewer in an Asian-associated ancestry cluster in a later analysis.

V lost 1 base, J lost 4 bases, and 6 bases stayed unmatched. This CDR3 has 15 residues. Germline V gene data show CDR1 as LNHNV and CDR2 as YYDKDF (reference sequence). Source material: PBMCs. The TCR sequence derives from a woman between 40 and 50 years old in good health and CMV-seronegative. The chain has TRBV15 and TRBJ1-1, with 7 nucleotides matching TRBD1. The CDR3: CATSRGGAGGTEAFF. DNA for the CDR3: TGTGCCACCAGCAGAGGGGGGGCAGGGGGCACTGAAGCTTTCTTT.